These T cell receptor beta chains were read from a single sample in a study of cytomegalovirus exposure and HLA in healthy donors. This table comes from immunoSEQ multiplex PCR, and its TCRdb copy is limited to in-frame clones, with some not included. The sample carries some 200,000 clones, roughly 79% recorded once. The material sequenced was PBMCs. All receptors derive from a woman in her 30s in good health and CMV-seropositive. Each CDR3 is given with its conserved first and last residue. A D gene is named only where the DNA matches it firmly. Clone size, where shown, is once, few, many, or a class for clones that have expanded.

CDR3 protein	CDR3 DNA	D gene	clone size	V gene	J gene
CAWTGGANQPQHF	TGTGCCTGGACCGGGGGGGCGAATCAGCCCCAGCATTTT	.	.	TRBV30	TRBJ1-5
CASQGGAGELFF	TGTGCCAGCCAAGGGGGAGCCGGGGAGCTGTTTTTT	.	.	TRBV19	TRBJ2-2
CASRLGLSSTEAFF	TGTGCCAGTAGATTGGGACTTTCTTCGACTGAAGCTTTCTTT	.	.	TRBV19	TRBJ1-1
CSVEGTPEAFF	TGCAGCGTTGAGGGCACCCCTGAAGCTTTCTTT	.	.	TRBV29-1	TRBJ1-1
CSAYGGGTEAFF	TGCAGCGCCTACGGGGGGGGGACTGAAGCTTTCTTT	.	.	TRBV29-1	TRBJ1-1
CATAVDRVSGTHSDTQYF	TGTGCCACGGCCGTTGACAGGGTATCGGGTACTCATTCAGATACGCAGTATTTT	TRBD1	few	TRBV2	TRBJ2-3
CASSLIIGSNSPLHF	TGTGCCAGCAGCCTAATAATAGGGAGCAATTCACCCCTCCACTTT	.	.	TRBV28	TRBJ1-6
CASSPWGTVNTEAFF	TGTGCCAGCAGCCCATGGGGCACCGTGAACACTGAAGCTTTCTTT	.	.	TRBV7-2	TRBJ1-1
CAWSGQLNTEAFF	TGTGCCTGGAGTGGACAGTTGAACACTGAAGCTTTCTTT	.	.	TRBV30	TRBJ1-1
CASSVAPGGNGELFF	TGTGCCAGCAGCGTAGCTCCAGGGGGAAACGGGGAGCTGTTTTTT	TRBD1	.	TRBV9	TRBJ2-2
CASSPGQGVGGTEAFF	TGTGCCAGCAGCCCCGGACAGGGCGTAGGTGGCACTGAAGCTTTCTTT	TRBD1	.	TRBV9	TRBJ1-1
CASSRTPGHSSYNEQFF	TGTGCCAGCAGCCGGACGCCGGGACATAGCTCCTACAATGAGCAGTTCTTC	.	.	TRBV9	TRBJ2-1
CASSGASGANVLTF	TGTGCCAGTAGTGGAGCCTCTGGGGCCAACGTCCTGACTTTC	.	.	TRBV19	TRBJ2-6
CASSPNITDTQYF	TGTGCCAGCAGCCCAAACATCACAGATACGCAGTATTTT	.	.	TRBV7-2	TRBJ2-3
CASSLPGTPEETQYF	TGTGCCAGCAGCTTACCCGGGACTCCGGAGGAGACCCAGTACTTC	.	.	TRBV5-4	TRBJ2-5
CASSSGDTEAFF	TGTGCCAGCAGTTCCGGGGACACTGAAGCTTTCTTT	.	.	TRBV28	TRBJ1-1
CASGPYTGWDNEQFF	TGTGCCAGTGGGCCCTACACAGGATGGGACAATGAGCAGTTCTTC	.	few	TRBV19	TRBJ2-1
CASSPPSAGEYGYTF	TGTGCCAGCAGCCCCCCCAGCGCAGGGGAATATGGCTACACCTTC	.	.	TRBV9	TRBJ1-2
CASSGTAGTNQETQYF	TGTGCCAGCAGCGGGACGGCAGGGACTAACCAAGAGACCCAGTACTTC	TRBD2	many	TRBV7-9	TRBJ2-5
CASSEMTGREAQYF	TGCGCCAGCAGTGAGATGACCGGGCGGGAGGCCCAGTACTTC	TRBD2	.	TRBV10-1	TRBJ2-5
CASSVGFNEKLFF	TGTGCCAGCAGCGTGGGCTTTAATGAAAAACTGTTTTTT	.	.	TRBV7-2	TRBJ1-4
CASSLEASGASYEQYF	TGCGCCAGCAGCTTGGAGGCTAGCGGGGCCTCCTACGAGCAGTACTTC	TRBD2	.	TRBV5-1	TRBJ2-7
CSSSLVGGSGGSYEQYF	TGTTCCAGCAGCTTAGTAGGCGGTAGCGGGGGTTCCTACGAGCAGTACTTC	TRBD2	.	TRBV7-9	TRBJ2-7
CASSPRSPKETQYF	TGTGCCAGCAGCCCTCGGTCGCCGAAAGAGACCCAGTACTTC	.	.	TRBV28	TRBJ2-5
CASSPLERGGGETQYF	TGCGCCAGCAGCCCCCTCGAGCGGGGGGGCGGAGAGACCCAGTACTTC	TRBD2	once	TRBV4-1	TRBJ2-5
CASSLGDRVVYGYTF	TGTGCCAGCAGCTTGGGGGACAGGGTAGTCTATGGCTACACCTTC	TRBD1	.	TRBV5-5	TRBJ1-2
CACSQGWGELFF	TGTGCCTGCAGCCAGGGGTGGGGGGAGCTGTTTTTT	.	few	TRBV30	TRBJ2-2
CAWGTAIYNEQFF	TGTGCCTGGGGGACAGCGATATACAATGAGCAGTTCTTC	TRBD1	once	TRBV30	TRBJ2-1